These 13 T cell receptor beta chains originate from one sample sequenced in a study of T cell responses to AZD1222 COVID-19 vaccine (TCRdb year 2021). Library construction relied on the immunoSEQ multiplex PCR assay. The clones in this table, taken by TCRdb from immuneACCESS, are in-frame only. Not every clone is retained; where verified, under half of the shortfall comes from an unresolved V gene, and the cause of the rest is unknown. The sample yields 100,000 or so clones; more than 75% were counted once. The ten top clones hold approximately 10% of the sample. The sample's time point label is to be understood as: baseline before first vaccination. The material sequenced was peripheral blood, taken on day 0 of AZD1222 vaccination. The source of these receptors is an adult in good health.

The DNA for the CDR3 is TGTGCCAGCACCACCCACGGGACAGAGCAGTTCTTC. Residues: CASTTHGTEQFF. V and J are TRBV28 and TRBJ2-1, with a tentative D call TRBD1 (6 bases). The germline V and J ends were trimmed by 7 bases and 10 bases, with 14 bases remaining between them. CDR3 size: 12 residues. Germline V gene sequence: CDR1 MDHEN, CDR2 SYDVKM.

This sequence joins TRBV12-3 or TRBV12-4 and TRBJ1-2, with D unclear. Between the trimmed V and J ends, which lost 3 bases and 0 bases, there was a span of 5 bases. This CDR3 has 13 residues. This CDR3 reads CASSLQTNYGYTF. CDR3 DNA: TGTGCCAGCAGTTTGCAGACTAACTATGGCTACACCTTC.

This clone was seen a handful of times. The rearrangement links TRBV24-1 to TRBJ1-5, with 8 bases identical to TRBD1. V gave up 4 bases and J gave up 6 bases; unmatched junction bases: 10. Germline CDR1 and CDR2: KGHDR and SFDVKD. The CDR3 loop spans 16 amino acids. The CDR3 bases are TGTGCCACCAGTGAGGGGGGGACAGGCTCCTCTCAGCCCCAGCATTTT. It encodes CATSEGGTGSSQPQHF.

This chain connects TRBV28 to TRBJ1-6; no clear D gene. Trimming removed 6 bases at V and 9 bases at J, with 15 bases between. The CDR3 has 14 amino acids. Germline-derived CDR1 and CDR2 are MDHEN and SYDVKM. The CDR3 loop is CASSPGRTLSPLHF. CDR3 DNA sequence: TGTGCCAGCAGCCCGGGGAGGACTCTTTCACCCCTCCACTTT.

In this sample, this clone turned up once. The chain couples TRBV19 to TRBJ1-5; weak D call: TRBD1 (6 bases). V was pared by 6 bases and J by 3 bases, with 15 bases between. Germline CDR1 reads LNHDA; CDR2 reads SQIVND (reference sequence). The CDR3 extends over 15 amino acids. For the CDR3, the DNA is TGTGCCAGTAGACCTTTAGGACAGCCCAATCAGCCCCAGCATTTT. It specifies CASRPLGQPNQPQHF. The full variable domain, in which reference TRBV19 and TRBJ1-5 provide the parts outside the CDR3, is DGGITQSPKYLFRKEGQNVTLSCEQNLNHDAMYWYRQDPGQGLRLIYYSQIVNDFQKGDIAEGYSVSREKKESFPLTVTSAQKNPTAFYLCASRPLGQPNQPQHFGDGTRLSIL.

The table lists this clone with a few counts. The rearrangement uses TRBV5-8 and TRBJ1-2; tentatively, D is TRBD1 (5 bases). The CDR3 contains 13 residues. V shed 5 bases and J shed 3 bases, with 11 bases lying between them. Germline V gene data show CDR1 as SGHTS and CDR2 as YDEGEE. The DNA for the CDR3 is TGTGCCAGCAGACGCCGGGACCACTATGGCTACACCTTC. The encoded protein is CASRRRDHYGYTF.

The rearrangement links TRBV14 to TRBJ2-1, with 7 bases lining up with TRBD2. Per germline, CDR1 SGHDN and CDR2 FVKESK. The trim removed 1 base at V and 6 bases at J, leaving 6 bases unmatched. The CDR3 has 15 residues. The CDR3 protein is CASSQAGGGGNEQFF. CDR3 nucleotide sequence: TGTGCCAGCAGCCAAGCCGGTGGGGGGGGCAATGAGCAGTTCTTC. The full variable domain, rest sourced from reference TRBV14 and TRBJ2-1, is EAGVTQFPSHSVIEKGQTVTLRCDPISGHDNLYWYRRVMGKEIKFLLHFVKESKQDESGMPNNRFLAERTGGTYSTLKVQPAELEDSGVYFCASSQAGGGGNEQFFGPGTRLTVL.

This clone is a singleton in its sample. The chain carries TRBV7-9 and TRBJ2-1; D is uncertain. The CDR3 loop spans 10 amino acids. Trimming took 5 bases from V and 10 from J, leaving 6 bases between them. The V gene's germline CDR1 is SEHNR and CDR2 FQNEAQ (reference sequence). The CDR3 is CASSPFEQFF. The CDR3 DNA reads TGTGCCAGCAGCCCGTTCGAGCAGTTCTTC.

The chain recombines TRBV6-5 with TRBJ1-2; D gene ambiguous. V lost 6 bases, J lost 1 base, and 6 bases lay in between. This CDR3 spans 12 amino acids. Germline CDR1 reads MNHEY; CDR2 reads SVGAGI. The CDR3 DNA reads as TGTGCCAGCAGGGACCTTAACTATGGCTACACCTTC. This gives the protein CASRDLNYGYTF.

The chain employs TRBV5-1 and TRBJ2-7; tentative D call: TRBD2 (5 bases). The germline V and J ends were trimmed by 0 bases and 4 bases, with 17 bases remaining between them. This CDR3 spans 16 amino acids. CDR1 and CDR2 (germline): SGHRS, YFSETQ. The CDR3 reads CASSLGVDGISYEQYF. In DNA form, the CDR3 reads TGCGCCAGCAGCTTGGGGGTGGACGGGATCTCATACGAGCAGTACTTC. Together with reference TRBV5-1 and TRBJ2-7, the CDR3 gives the full variable domain: KAGVTQTPRYLIKTRGQQVTLSCSPISGHRSVSWYQQTPGQGLQFLFEYFSETQRNKGNFPGRFSGRQFSNSRSEMNVSTLELGDSALYLCASSLGVDGISYEQYFGPGTRLTVT.

The CDR3 protein is CASSLRGTSGYNEQFF. The CDR3 DNA follows: TGCGCCAGCAGCCTCCGAGGGACTAGCGGATACAATGAGCAGTTCTTC. The chain links TRBV23-1 to TRBJ2-1; 11 positions match TRBD2. TRBV23-1 is classed as an ORF, of uncertain function. V shed 6 bases, J shed 4 bases, and the junction held 8 bases outside the gene matches. This CDR3 is built from 16 residues.

The J gene is TRBJ2-7, the V gene TRBV5-4; D is unclear. Between the trimmed V and J ends, which lost 2 bases and 0 bases, there was a span of 6 bases. CDR1 SGHNT and CDR2 YYREEE come from the germline V gene (reference sequence). The CDR3 is made up of 13 amino acids. The chain's CDR3 is CASSFPPSYEQYF. The DNA for the CDR3 is TGTGCCAGCAGCTTTCCTCCCTCCTACGAGCAGTACTTC.

V and J are TRBV5-8 and TRBJ1-3, with unresolved D. Trimming cost V 1 base and J 3 bases, with 11 bases left between them. The CDR3 totals 15 residues. In germline, CDR1 is SGHTS, CDR2 YDEGEE. CDR3 DNA sequence: TGTGCCAGCAGCTTGAGGCGACAAAGTGGAAACACCATATATTTT. Protein: CASSLRRQSGNTIYF.